The source of this T cell receptor beta chain is a study of shared clonotypes between healthy human individuals. A remark on this clone: The antigen remains unidentified.

Study observations and caveats: The donor pool, a small one, limited the genetic and exposure-history diversity represented.

Samples underwent the assay at deep level. Each subset's genomic DNA was split evenly across several immunoSEQ plates. Using immunoSEQ multiplex PCR, the repertoire was profiled, and TCRdb retains in-frame clones only, with some absent. The sample has over 2 million clones, about 94% seen once; the top ten hold roughly 1%. Naive CD8 cells, CD45RO-negative and positively selected for CCR7, excluded terminally differentiated effector memory CD45RA+ cells. The CDR3 covers 11 residues. The V end was cut by 6 bases, the J end by 9 bases, with 9 bases between. The germline V gene has CDR1 SGHVS and CDR2 FQNEAQ.

The sample was naive CD8+ T cells sorted from blood. This clonotype was obtained from a man aged 18 to 35 in good health. This chain links TRBV7-8 with TRBJ2-1; possible D gene TRBD2, 6 bases. For the CDR3, the DNA is TGTGCCAGCAGGTCCGGGGGTGAGCAGTTCTTC. Its translation is CASRSGGEQFF.